This T cell receptor beta chain was identified in a study of blood T cell repertoires in COVID-19. As handled by the study authors: Counts of nucleated cells, estimated from reference gene primer amplification, were obtained. Clones were sequenced by immunoSEQ multiplex PCR, and TCRdb holds only the in-frame ones, with some missing. V, J and clone size were drawn from that table, and D and trimming were deduced from the DNA. The sample records 150,000 to 200,000 clones, roughly 88% being singletons. Per germline, CDR1 SGHTA and CDR2 FQGNSA. CDR3 length: 17 amino acids. V trimming: 3 bases; J trimming: 6 bases; junction bases outside the gene matches: 11. In its sample, this clone was seen once.

The source of this sequence is a woman of 80 years or more with acute or convalescent COVID-19. Sequenced material: peripheral blood. V usage is TRBV7-2 and J usage is TRBJ2-2; 9 nucleotides agree with TRBD2. This chain's CDR3 is CASSLSRTRGGPGELFF. CDR3 nucleotides: TGTGCCAGCAGCTTGTCGAGGACGCGGGGGGGCCCCGGGGAGCTGTTTTTT.